This TCR beta chain came from a study of blood T cell repertoires in COVID-19. In the study overall: Samples of COVID-19 (acute and convalescent) were obtained from the United States, Italy and Spain. The cDNA or gDNA used as material had been derived from T cells, B-cell-depleted T cells, or PBMCs.

In germline, CDR1 is GTSNPN, CDR2 SVGIG (reference sequence). This CDR3 comprises 15 residues. V gave up 3 bases and J gave up 0 bases; unmatched junction bases: 5. Original processing notes: How many nucleated cells were present was estimated from reference gene primer amplification. The data were produced by immunoSEQ multiplex PCR, yet TCRdb's version contains in-frame clones alone and is incomplete. The DNA gave D and trimming, while V, J and clone size come from that table. The sample holds under 350,000 clones, roughly 80% seen once. The TCR sequence derives from a man aged 60 to 75 who had recovered from COVID-19. Material for sequencing was peripheral blood. This chain connects TRBV30 to TRBJ2-7, with 10 bases matching TRBD1. The CDR3 nucleotides are TGTGCCTGGAGGCGGACAGGGGGATTCTCCTACGAGCAGTACTTC. Encoded protein: CAWRRTGGFSYEQYF.